This passage covers 28 T cell receptor beta chains from one sample sequenced in a study of shared clonotypes between healthy human individuals. The table came from immunoSEQ multiplex PCR; TCRdb's copy has only in-frame clones and leaves some out. The sample includes some 1.5 million clones, approximately 98% of them seen just once. The sample was naive CD4+ T cells sorted from blood. Subset meaning: CD45RA+ positively selected. The receptors were sampled from a young man in good health.

V is TRBV7-9 and J is TRBJ1-2; the D gene is possibly TRBD1 (6 bases). V lost 10 bases and J 5 bases, leaving 14 bases between the germline ends. Looked up from germline, CDR1 is SEHNR and CDR2 is FQNEAQ (reference sequence). This CDR3 is built from 12 residues. CDR3 protein: CATRNRVYGYTF. CDR3 nucleotides: TGTGCCACTAGAAACAGGGTATATGGCTACACCTTC.

J is TRBJ1-2 and V is TRBV5-1; 9 nucleotides match TRBD1. After removal of 2 bases from V and 1 base from J, the junction contained 9 bases not matched to a gene. The CDR3 length is 17 residues. The V gene's germline CDR1 is SGHRS and CDR2 YFSETQ. CDR3 region: CASSFTIPGQGNYGYTF. The DNA of the CDR3 is TGCGCCAGCAGCTTTACTATTCCGGGACAGGGTAACTATGGCTACACCTTC.

The chain links TRBV18 to TRBJ2-3; possible D gene TRBD2, 7 bases. CDR3 length: 16 residues. Germline V gives CDR1 KGHSH, CDR2 LQKENI. Trimming stripped 2 bases from V and 5 bases from J, with 17 bases between. CDR3 in amino acids: CASSPNVGGAGDTQYF. The CDR3 DNA is TGTGCCAGCTCACCAAACGTGGGGGGGGCCGGAGATACGCAGTATTTT.

This clone was seen only once. The J gene is TRBJ1-3, the V gene TRBV10-3; TRBD1 matches 7 bases. Germline loops: CDR1 ENHRY, CDR2 SYGVKD. The CDR3 extends over 15 amino acids. V lost 3 bases and J lost 1; bases outside the gene matches: 3. The CDR3 nucleotides are TGTGCCATCAGTGAACAGGGGAAATCTGGAAACACCATATATTTT. It codes for CAISEQGKSGNTIYF.

A remark on this clone: This specimen includes other DNA sequences encoding the same CDR3. The chain combines TRBV5-1 with TRBJ2-5; no reliable D call. V was shortened by 0 bases and J by 1 base, with 7 bases between the two germline ends. Germline-derived CDR1 and CDR2 are SGHRS and YFSETQ. This CDR3 is 14 amino acids long. The CDR3 bases are TGCGCCAGCAGCTTGGTAGGTTCCCAAGAGACCCAGTACTTC. Protein: CASSLVGSQETQYF.

The gene calls are TRBV5-1 and TRBJ2-7, with TRBD2 identical over 11 bases. The CDR3 runs 15 residues. Germline CDR1 is SGHRS and CDR2 is YFSETQ. V lost 4 bases and J lost 6; bases outside the gene matches: 9. The CDR3 region is CASSPELAGVGEQYF. The CDR3 DNA is TGCGCCAGCAGCCCAGAACTAGCGGGAGTGGGCGAGCAGTACTTC.

This chain uses TRBV7-6 with TRBJ2-7; perhaps TRBD2 as D (5 bases). Germline V gene data show CDR1 as SGHVS and CDR2 as FNYEAQ. V dropped 5 bases and J dropped 2 bases, with 13 bases sitting between them. The CDR3 length is 14 residues. CDR3 sequence: CASSPRGLAYEQYF. The CDR3, as DNA: TGTGCCAGCAGCCCCCGCGGGCTAGCCTACGAGCAGTACTTC.

The chain employs TRBV11-2 and TRBJ1-4, with 8 bases aligning to TRBD1. V dropped 6 bases and J dropped 4; count of bases not matched to a gene: 4. Per the germline V gene, CDR1 is SGHAT and CDR2 is FQNNGV. The CDR3 spans 14 residues. The CDR3 DNA reads TGTGCCAGCAGTTACAGGGGGGTTAATGAAAAACTGTTTTTT. Encoded protein: CASSYRGVNEKLFF. The full variable domain, rest sourced from reference TRBV11-2 and TRBJ1-4, is EAGVAQSPRYKIIEKRQSVAFWCNPISGHATLYWYQQILGQGPKLLIQFQNNGVVDDSQLPKDRFSAERLKGVDSTLKIQPAKLEDSAVYLCASSYRGVNEKLFFGSGTQLSVL.

This chain connects TRBV6-5 to TRBJ2-7, with D perhaps matching TRBD1 (5 bases). The CDR3 extends over 12 amino acids. CDR1 MNHEY and CDR2 SVGAGI come from the germline V gene. Trimming shortened V by 6 bases and J by 3 bases, and 9 bases separated the two germline ends. CDR3 sequence reads: CASSGRDYEQYF. The CDR3 bases are TGTGCCAGCAGCGGCAGGGACTACGAGCAGTACTTC.

The V and J genes are TRBV7-2 and TRBJ1-2; D gene unclear. With 5 bases removed from V and 3 bases from J, the gap between germline ends came to 7 bases. The germline V gene has CDR1 SGHTA and CDR2 FQGNSA. This CDR3 is built from 12 residues. DNA for the CDR3: TGTGCCAGCAGCAAAACCTACTATGGCTACACCTTC. It encodes CASSKTYYGYTF.

The chain links TRBV11-1 to TRBJ1-2; no firm D call. Trimming removed 5 bases at V and 1 base at J, with 8 bases between. The CDR3 spans 13 residues. Germline CDR1 and CDR2: SGHAT and FQDESV (reference sequence). The CDR3: CASSPSLNYGYTF. CDR3 coding DNA: TGTGCCAGCAGCCCCTCCCTTAACTATGGCTACACCTTC.

The gene calls are TRBV5-4 and TRBJ2-7; D not certain. Per germline, CDR1 SGHNT and CDR2 YYREEE (reference sequence). Trimming took off 4 bases at V and 5 bases at J, with 10 bases between the two ends. The CDR3 is made up of 12 amino acids. The CDR3 loop is CASSPGSNEQYF. The CDR3 coding sequence is TGTGCCAGCAGCCCCGGTTCCAACGAGCAGTACTTC.

The rearrangement links TRBV13 to TRBJ2-7, with D unresolved. Germline V gene data show CDR1 as PRHDT and CDR2 as FYEKMQ (reference sequence). The CDR3 contains 15 residues. Trimming cost V 3 bases and J 3 bases, with 15 bases left between them. CDR3 residues: CASSLDHPGGYEQYF. CDR3 DNA sequence: TGTGCCAGCAGCTTGGACCACCCGGGTGGCTACGAGCAGTACTTC. Combining the CDR3 with reference TRBV13 and TRBJ2-7 gives the whole variable domain AAGVIQSPRHLIKEKRETATLKCYPIPRHDTVYWYQQGPGQDPQFLISFYEKMQSDKGSIPDRFSAQQFSDYHSELNMSSLELGDSALYFCASSLDHPGGYEQYFGPGTRLTVT.

The chain couples TRBV9 to TRBJ2-1; TRBD2 is a possible D gene (6 bases). V gave up 2 bases and J gave up 3 bases, with 15 bases separating them. The CDR3 consists of 16 residues. Per the germline V gene, CDR1 is SGDLS and CDR2 is YYNGEE. DNA of the CDR3: TGTGCCAGCAGCGTCACCCCCCGGAGGGACTACAATGAGCAGTTCTTC. Amino acids: CASSVTPRRDYNEQFF.

The gene calls are TRBV7-8 and TRBJ1-6, with 8 nucleotides matching TRBD1. This CDR3 comprises 14 residues. Germline V gene data show CDR1 as SGHVS and CDR2 as FQNEAQ. The ends lost 5 bases at V and 10 bases at J; junction bases unmatched: 7. CDR3 residues: CASSPDRGYSPLHF. CDR3 coding DNA: TGTGCCAGCAGCCCCGACAGGGGTTACTCACCCCTCCACTTT.

The J gene is TRBJ1-1, the V gene TRBV6-5; a possible D gene is TRBD1 (5 bases). The CDR3 has 14 amino acids. CDR1 is MNHEY and CDR2 is SVGAGI in the germline V gene. Between the trimmed V and J ends, which lost 8 bases and 4 bases, there was a span of 17 bases. In DNA, the CDR3 is TGTGCCAGCCATAGATCGGGGCAGGGCACTGAAGCTTTCTTT. Its protein is CASHRSGQGTEAFF.

The rearrangement links TRBV29-1 to TRBJ2-1, with 7 bases aligning to TRBD1. Germline V lookup: CDR1 SQVTM, CDR2 ANQGSEA. Losses at the gene ends were 7 bases for V and 8 bases for J; bases not matched to a gene: 14. The CDR3 loop spans 14 amino acids. The CDR3 loop reads CSAYDRAEFHEQFF. The CDR3 coding sequence is TGCAGCGCCTACGACAGGGCAGAATTCCATGAGCAGTTCTTC.

The chain has TRBV5-1 and TRBJ2-3; TRBD1 matches 8 bases. Unmatched junction bases numbered 9, after V lost 0 bases and J lost 3 bases. The CDR3 sequence is 17 residues long. Germline V lookup: CDR1 SGHRS, CDR2 YFSETQ. For the CDR3, the DNA is TGCGCCAGCAGCTTGGGAAGGACAGGGTCATTTACAGATACGCAGTATTTT. Translation gives CASSLGRTGSFTDTQYF.

The chain has TRBV5-1 and TRBJ2-2, with D uncertain. The CDR3 is 13 amino acids. The germline CDR1 and CDR2 sequences are SGHRS and YFSETQ. Trimming left V 2 bases short and J 3 bases short, with 5 bases between. The CDR3 DNA reads TGCGCCAGCAGCTTACTATACACCGGGGAGCTGTTTTTT. The encoded protein is CASSLLYTGELFF.

The chain employs TRBV5-4 and TRBJ2-1, with 12 bases lining up with TRBD2. The V gene's germline CDR1 is SGHNT and CDR2 YYREEE (reference sequence). V lost 0 bases, J lost 2 bases, and 3 bases stayed unmatched. The CDR3 is made up of 17 amino acids. As DNA, the CDR3 is TGTGCCAGCAGCTTGGGTTCTAGCGGGAGGGCCTACAATGAGCAGTTCTTC. Protein: CASSLGSSGRAYNEQFF.

The V call is TRBV7-9, the J call TRBJ2-3; 8 bases fit TRBD1. With V trimmed by 4 bases and J by 3 bases, 3 bases remained unmatched. The CDR3 is made up of 14 amino acids. Germline CDR1 SEHNR, CDR2 FQNEAQ (reference sequence). CDR3 sequence reads: CASSSHRGTDTQYF. The CDR3 coding sequence is TGTGCCAGCAGCTCTCACAGGGGGACAGATACGCAGTATTTT.

The rearrangement uses TRBV19 and TRBJ2-1; 16 bases map to TRBD2. Looked up from germline, CDR1 is LNHDA and CDR2 is SQIVND (reference sequence). V dropped 6 bases and J dropped 15; count of bases not matched to a gene: 11. This CDR3 contains 15 residues. CDR3 loop: CASSPGLAGGARPFF. CDR3 in DNA: TGTGCCAGTAGCCCGGGACTAGCGGGAGGGGCCAGACCGTTCTTC.

As for this clone: This same CDR3 is encoded by further DNA sequences in the sample. This chain links TRBV7-9 with TRBJ2-1; D gene ambiguous. V was cut by 2 bases and J by 7 bases, with 3 bases left in between. Germline CDR1 SEHNR, CDR2 FQNEAQ (reference sequence). The CDR3 spans 11 residues. CDR3 bases: TGTGCCAGCAGCTTATCTAATGAGCAGTTCTTC. Translation: CASSLSNEQFF.

The J gene is TRBJ2-1, the V gene TRBV5-1; TRBD2 matches 9 bases. There are 15 residues in the CDR3. Germline CDR1 SGHRS, CDR2 YFSETQ. J lost 5 bases, V lost 2 bases, and 5 bases had no gene match. This CDR3 reads CASSFRGRENNEQFF. The CDR3, as DNA: TGCGCCAGCAGCTTCCGCGGGAGGGAGAACAATGAGCAGTTCTTC.

The rearrangement joins TRBV6-1 to TRBJ1-5; 11 bases are shared with TRBD1. This CDR3 is 15 amino acids long. With 6 bases clipped from V and 4 bases from J, the junction kept 5 bases outside the gene matches. The germline V gene has CDR1 MNHNS and CDR2 SASEGT. The CDR3 reads CASSADRGLNQPQHF. CDR3 nucleotide sequence: TGTGCCAGCAGCGCGGACAGGGGGCTAAATCAGCCCCAGCATTTT.

The CDR3 region has the DNA TGCAGCGTTGACCCGGACAGCTATGGCTACACCTTC. Encoded protein: CSVDPDSYGYTF. This chain links TRBV29-1 with TRBJ1-2; tentative D call: TRBD1 (6 bases). V lost 3 bases and J lost 4, with 9 bases in between. The CDR3 has 12 amino acids. Germline CDR1 SQVTM, CDR2 ANQGSEA. The whole variable domain, remainder taken from reference TRBV29-1 and TRBJ1-2, is SAVISQKPSRDICQRGTSLTIQCQVDSQVTMMFWYRQQPGQSLTLIATANQGSEATYESGFVIDKFPISRPNLTFSTLTVSNMSPEDSSIYLCSVDPDSYGYTFGSGTRLTVV.

The chain recombines TRBV29-1 with TRBJ2-7; either TRBD1 or TRBD2 may supply D (5 bases each). Deletions cut 7 bases from V and 2 bases from J, with 12 bases between. This CDR3 is 12 amino acids long. The V gene's germline CDR1 is SQVTM and CDR2 ANQGSEA. The CDR3 DNA sequence: TGCAGCGCCCAGAGAGGGGCCTACGAGCAGTACTTC. It yields the protein CSAQRGAYEQYF.

The chain carries TRBV19 and TRBJ2-7; 11 bases are shared with TRBD1. This CDR3 is 16 amino acids long. CDR1 and CDR2 from the germline V gene are LNHDA and SQIVND (reference sequence). The V gene end was trimmed by 3 bases and the J gene end by 3 bases; junction bases not matched to a gene: 7. CDR3 residues: CASSMEPGQGDYEQYF. CDR3 coding DNA: TGTGCCAGTAGTATGGAACCGGGACAGGGGGACTACGAGCAGTACTTC.